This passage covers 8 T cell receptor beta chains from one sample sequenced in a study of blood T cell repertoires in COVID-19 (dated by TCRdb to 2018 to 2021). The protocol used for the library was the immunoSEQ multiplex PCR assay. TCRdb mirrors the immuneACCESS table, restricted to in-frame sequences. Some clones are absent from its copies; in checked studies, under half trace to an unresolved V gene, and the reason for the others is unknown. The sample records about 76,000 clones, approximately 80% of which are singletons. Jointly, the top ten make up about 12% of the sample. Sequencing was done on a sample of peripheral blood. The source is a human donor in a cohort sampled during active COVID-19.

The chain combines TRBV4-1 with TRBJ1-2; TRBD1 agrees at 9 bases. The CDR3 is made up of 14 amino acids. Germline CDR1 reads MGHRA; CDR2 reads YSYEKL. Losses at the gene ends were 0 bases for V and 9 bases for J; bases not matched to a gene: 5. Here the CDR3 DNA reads TGCGCCAGCAGCCAAGAGAGGACAGGGGTACGCTACACCTTC. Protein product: CASSQERTGVRYTF.

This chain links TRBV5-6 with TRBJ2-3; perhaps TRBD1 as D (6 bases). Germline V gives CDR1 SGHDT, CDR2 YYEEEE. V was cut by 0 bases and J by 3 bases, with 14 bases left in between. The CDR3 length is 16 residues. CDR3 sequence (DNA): TGTGCCAGCAGCTTGGCGGGCCAGGGGCGAACAGATACGCAGTATTTT. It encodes CASSLAGQGRTDTQYF.

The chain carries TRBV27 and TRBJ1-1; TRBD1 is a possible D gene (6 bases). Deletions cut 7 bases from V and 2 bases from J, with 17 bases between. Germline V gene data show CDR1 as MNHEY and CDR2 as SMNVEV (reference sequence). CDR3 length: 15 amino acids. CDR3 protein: CASTKGGGGNTEAFF. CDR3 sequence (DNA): TGTGCCAGCACCAAGGGAGGGGGGGGAAACACTGAAGCTTTCTTT.

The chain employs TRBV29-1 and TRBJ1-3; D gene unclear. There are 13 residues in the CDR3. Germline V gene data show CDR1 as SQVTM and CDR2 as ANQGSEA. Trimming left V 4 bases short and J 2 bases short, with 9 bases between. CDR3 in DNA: TGCAGCGTTGGCGGAGGAACTGGAAACACCATATATTTT. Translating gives CSVGGGTGNTIYF.

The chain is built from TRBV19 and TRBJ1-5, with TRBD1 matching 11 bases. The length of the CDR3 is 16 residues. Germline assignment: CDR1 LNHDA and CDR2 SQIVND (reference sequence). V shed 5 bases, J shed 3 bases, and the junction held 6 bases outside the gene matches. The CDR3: CASSPGQGAANQPQHF. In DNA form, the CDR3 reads TGTGCCAGTAGTCCAGGACAGGGGGCTGCCAATCAGCCCCAGCATTTT.

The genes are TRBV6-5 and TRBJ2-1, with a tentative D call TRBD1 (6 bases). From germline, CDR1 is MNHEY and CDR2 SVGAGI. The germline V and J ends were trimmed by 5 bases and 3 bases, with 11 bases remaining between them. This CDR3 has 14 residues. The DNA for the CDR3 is TGTGCCAGCAGTCCCAGGGGATTCTACAATGAGCAGTTCTTC. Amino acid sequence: CASSPRGFYNEQFF.

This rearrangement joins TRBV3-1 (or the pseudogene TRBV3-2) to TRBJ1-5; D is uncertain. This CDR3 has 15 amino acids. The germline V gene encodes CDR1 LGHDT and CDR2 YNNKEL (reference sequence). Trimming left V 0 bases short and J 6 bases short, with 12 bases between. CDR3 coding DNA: TGTGCCAGCAGCCAAGATAGTTATGGGAGTCAGCCCCAGCATTTT. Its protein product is CASSQDSYGSQPQHF.

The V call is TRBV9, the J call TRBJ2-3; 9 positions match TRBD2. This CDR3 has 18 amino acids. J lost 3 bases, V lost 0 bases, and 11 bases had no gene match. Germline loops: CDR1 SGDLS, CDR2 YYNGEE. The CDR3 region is CASSVDSGKSGGTDTQYF. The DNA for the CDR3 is TGTGCCAGCAGCGTAGATTCGGGAAAAAGCGGGGGGACAGATACGCAGTATTTT. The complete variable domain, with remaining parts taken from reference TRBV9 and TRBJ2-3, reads DSGVTQTPKHLITATGQRVTLRCSPRSGDLSVYWYQQSLDQGLQFLIQYYNGEERAKGNILERFSAQQFPDLHSELNLSSLELGDSALYFCASSVDSGKSGGTDTQYFGPGTRLTVL.